The subject of this entry is one T cell receptor beta chain. Its target is unknown. One end of the junction does not line up with germline, which may come from a read error. Three rounds of nested PCR, following a modified ARM-PCR protocol, produced the TCRbeta library. TCRdb re-derived calls from the multiplex PCR reads in MiXCR, one entry per CDR3 protein. The data contain more than 75,000 distinct CDR3 sequences, nearly 70% of them singletons. This sample is part of a study of tumor and adjacent non-tumor tissue in lung cancer. Study-wide background: The patients, roughly 9 men and several women, were roughly 30 to 76 with stage I to III disease. Notes on the study in general: Compared with tumor, normal lung showed significantly lower TCR diversity.

This CDR3 has 17 amino acids. Germline CDR1 and CDR2: SQVTM and ANQGSEA. The template was RNA from unsorted bulk tissue. The receptor was derived from a woman aged 70-85 years with non-small cell lung cancer. The source material was lung tumor tissue. The chain recombines TRBV29-1 with TRBJ1-1, with D possibly TRBD1 on 5 matching bases. CDR3 bases: TGCAGCGTTAAACTCCAGAGGGGCGAGGGTATGAACACTGAAGTTTTCTTT. Protein sequence: CSVKLQRGEGMNTEVFF. The whole variable domain, filled in from reference TRBV29-1 and TRBJ1-1, reads SAVISQKPSRDICQRGTSLTIQCQVDSQVTMMFWYRQQPGQSLTLIATANQGSEATYESGFVIDKFPISRPNLTFSTLTVSNMSPEDSSIYLCSVKLQRGEGMNTEVFFGQGTRLTVV.